The text below deals with one T cell receptor beta chain. Its cognate antigen is unknown. This table comes from immunoSEQ multiplex PCR, and its TCRdb copy is limited to in-frame clones, with some not included. The sample comprises under 30,000 clones, 85% to 95% of which are singletons, and about 0.49% rests with the top ten. The sample originates from a study of graft-versus-host responses after intestinal transplantation. Overall study context: Isolated intestinal, liver-intestinal, or multivisceral transplants had been given to the recipients. Recipients uniformly received anti-thymocyte globulin induction, followed by tacrolimus and steroids for approximately 3 years. General study points: Allografts of patients with graft-donor T cell macrochimerism showed high graft-versus-host to host-versus-graft clone ratios. Peak GvH clone levels in circulation were associated with early post-transplant HvG declines.

The ends lost 4 bases at V and 4 bases at J; junction bases unmatched: 3. CDR1 and CDR2 from the germline V gene are KGHSH and LQKENI. The CDR3 loop spans 14 amino acids. The receptor's source is a human patient who received an intestinal transplant, so some T cells may come from the graft donor. Sample: PBMCs, taken 18 days after transplant. J is TRBJ1-1 and V is TRBV18; 10 bases map to TRBD1. The CDR3 region is CASSQTGGLTEAFF. CDR3 DNA: TGTGCCAGCTCACAGACAGGGGGCCTCACTGAAGCTTTCTTT.